The 25 T cell receptor beta chains in this list originate from one sample, sequenced in a study of neurological immune-mediated disorders. TCRdb used MiXCR to reprocess the 5' RACE reads, holding one entry per CDR3 protein. The sample contains 87,000 or so distinct CDR3 sequences, roughly 4% of which appear only once. The material sequenced was PBMCs. These receptors were taken from a woman aged 18-30 years with multiple sclerosis.

This clonotype was seen at least ten times. The V call is TRBV15, the J call TRBJ2-1; D is perhaps TRBD1 (6 bases). In germline, CDR1 is LNHNV, CDR2 YYDKDF (reference sequence). The CDR3 covers 16 residues. V was shortened by 1 base and J by 6 bases, with 16 bases between the two germline ends. DNA for the CDR3: TGTGCCACCAGCAGAGTGGGGGCTCCTGGGAGCAATGAGCAGTTCTTC. Protein product: CATSRVGAPGSNEQFF. The full variable domain, completed using reference TRBV15 and TRBJ2-1, is DAMVIQNPRYQVTQFGKPVTLSCSQTLNHNVMYWYQQKSSQAPKLLFHYYDKDFNNEADTPDNFQSRRPNTSFCFLDIRSPGLGDTAMYLCATSRVGAPGSNEQFFGPGTRLTVL.

This clonotype has ten or more counts. This chain uses TRBV29-1 with TRBJ2-1; the D call may be TRBD1 or TRBD2 (6 bases each). CDR3 length: 13 amino acids. Trimming shortened V by 4 bases and J by 4 bases, and 11 bases separated the two germline ends. The V gene's germline CDR1 is SQVTM and CDR2 ANQGSEA. Written as DNA, the CDR3 is TGCAGCGTTGGGGGGGCTCATTACAATGAGCAGTTCTTC. Protein sequence: CSVGGAHYNEQFF.

This clonotype was found a few times. The rearrangement links TRBV19 to TRBJ1-5; D gene unclear. The CDR3 totals 13 residues. The germline V gene encodes CDR1 LNHDA and CDR2 SQIVND (reference sequence). The V and J ends lost 6 bases and 2 bases respectively, with 8 bases between them. Here the CDR3 DNA reads TGTGCCAGTAGGAGGATTGGCAATCAGCCCCAGCATTTT. Translating gives CASRRIGNQPQHF.

This clonotype appeared many times. The rearrangement joins TRBV6-2 or TRBV6-3 to TRBJ2-1; tentative D call: TRBD1 (5 bases). The length of the CDR3 is 16 residues. The germline CDR1 and CDR2 sequences are MNHEY and SVGEGT. The V end lost 4 bases, the J end lost 5 bases, and 18 bases lay between the germline ends. The CDR3 reads CASSLSRQGKHNEQFF. Here the CDR3 DNA reads TGTGCCAGCAGTTTGTCTCGTCAGGGCAAACACAATGAGCAGTTCTTC.

This clonotype was picked up many times. The rearrangement joins TRBV6-2 or TRBV6-3 to TRBJ1-5; unclear D gene. V lost 2 bases and J 3 bases, leaving 5 bases between the germline ends. Germline CDR1 MNHEY, CDR2 SVGEGT. CDR3 size: 13 residues. The CDR3, as DNA: TGTGCCAGCAGTTACCTGAACAATCAGCCCCAGCATTTT. The encoded protein is CASSYLNNQPQHF.

This clonotype has a count of ten or more. V usage is TRBV7-2 and J usage is TRBJ2-6; tentatively, D is TRBD1 (6 bases). The length of the CDR3 is 18 residues. Germline assignment: CDR1 SGHTA and CDR2 FQGNSA. Trimming left V 4 bases short and J 0 bases short, with 16 bases between. The CDR3 bases are TGTGCCAGCAGCTACACCAGACAGGTTAACTCTGGGGCCAACGTCCTGACTTTC. Translating it yields CASSYTRQVNSGANVLTF.

This clonotype was seen repeatedly, ten times or more. V is TRBV12-3 or TRBV12-4 and J is TRBJ2-2; 9 bases line up with TRBD1. J lost 5 bases, V lost 6 bases, and 16 bases had no gene match. The length of the CDR3 is 18 residues. The CDR3 coding sequence is TGTGCCAGCAGCTGGGACCCCGGGACAGGGCGGTTAACCGGGGAGCTGTTTTTT. Residues: CASSWDPGTGRLTGELFF.

This clonotype was picked up many times. V and J are TRBV21-1 and TRBJ1-2. TRBV21-1 is termed a pseudogene. The CDR3 is 14 amino acids. CDR3 sequence reads: CASSNDPKTPGYTF. The CDR3 DNA follows: TGTGCCAGCAGCAACGACCCCAAAACGCCTGGCTACACCTTC.

This clonotype was seen ten or more times. CDR3 DNA sequence: TGTGCCAGCAGAAAAACCACTCGGGACCGCCTGCCCACCGGGGAGCTGTTTTTT. This gives the protein CASRKTTRDRLPTGELFF. V and J are TRBV12-3 or TRBV12-4 and TRBJ2-2; TRBD1 or TRBD2 may be the D gene (5 bases each). This CDR3 has 18 amino acids. The V and J ends lost 6 bases and 4 bases respectively, with 24 bases between them.

This clonotype has a count of ten or more. The gene calls are TRBV5-1 and TRBJ1-2; 8 nucleotides match TRBD1. The CDR3 has 13 amino acids. The V gene end was trimmed by 3 bases and the J gene end by 4 bases; junction bases not matched to a gene: 2. Per the germline V gene, CDR1 is SGHRS and CDR2 is YFSETQ. The CDR3 nucleotides are TGCGCCAGCAGCTGGGACAGGTCCTATGGCTACACCTTC. Translating gives CASSWDRSYGYTF.

This clonotype occurred a few times. The J gene is TRBJ2-7, the V gene TRBV10-3; D unclear. V was pared by 3 bases and J by 0 bases, with 3 bases between. Germline loops: CDR1 ENHRY, CDR2 SYGVKD. The length of the CDR3 is 12 residues. The CDR3 DNA reads as TGTGCCATCAGTGAAGGCTCCTACGAGCAGTACTTC. Protein product: CAISEGSYEQYF.

There are a few counts of this clonotype. The gene calls are TRBV5-6 and TRBJ2-1; 8 positions match TRBD1. The germline gives CDR1 SGHDT, CDR2 YYEEEE. Unmatched junction bases numbered 7, after V lost 2 bases and J lost 3 bases. This CDR3 comprises 16 residues. The CDR3 DNA is TGTGCCAGCAGCTTTGGAACAGGGGGTAGCTACAATGAGCAGTTCTTC. Translated, it gives CASSFGTGGSYNEQFF.

This clonotype was seen at least ten times. The chain is built from TRBV3-1 and TRBJ2-1, with 11 bases aligning to TRBD2. There are 14 residues in the CDR3. Germline lookup yields CDR1 LGHDT and CDR2 YNNKEL (reference sequence). Losses at the gene ends were 3 bases for V and 9 bases for J; bases not matched to a gene: 4. CDR3 residues: CASSHLAGGGEQFF. The DNA for the CDR3 is TGTGCCAGCAGCCATTTAGCGGGAGGGGGTGAGCAGTTCTTC.

This clonotype was detected many times. The V call is TRBV10-3, the J call TRBJ1-1; perhaps TRBD1 as D (6 bases). Germline CDR1 reads ENHRY; CDR2 reads SYGVKD. V was cut by 10 bases and J by 1 base, with 10 bases left in between. The CDR3 spans 12 residues. CDR3 DNA: TGTGCCACTCAGGGACAGAACACTGAAGCTTTCTTT. Residues: CATQGQNTEAFF.

There are many counts of this clonotype. The J gene is TRBJ1-1, the V gene TRBV9; tentatively, D is TRBD1 (5 bases). The CDR3 extends over 15 amino acids. With 0 bases removed from V and 4 bases from J, the gap between germline ends came to 13 bases. Per germline, CDR1 SGDLS and CDR2 YYNGEE. In nucleotides, the CDR3 is TGTGCCAGCAGCGTAGAGGCGGGGCCGGCCACTGAAGCTTTCTTT. Residues: CASSVEAGPATEAFF.

This clonotype was detected ten times or more. The chain has TRBV6-5 and TRBJ2-7; 9 bases align to TRBD1. The CDR3 length is 16 residues. V was pared by 5 bases and J by 4 bases, with 12 bases of the junction left unmatched. CDR1 MNHEY and CDR2 SVGAGI come from the germline V gene. CDR3 coding DNA: TGTGCCAGCAGTAAAAACAGGGGGCTTATTAGGTACGAGCAGTACTTC. Translation gives CASSKNRGLIRYEQYF.

Many counts were recorded for this clonotype. V is TRBV15 and J is TRBJ1-2; the match to TRBD1 covers 7 bases. This CDR3 spans 16 amino acids. CDR1 and CDR2 from the germline V gene are LNHNV and YYDKDF (reference sequence). The junction had 11 bases not matched to a gene; V was cut back by 0 bases and J by 7 bases. CDR3 protein: CATSRDPRDSGVGYTF. CDR3 bases: TGTGCCACCAGCAGAGACCCCCGGGACAGTGGGGTTGGCTACACCTTC.

This clonotype was found many times. V and J are TRBV2 and TRBJ2-5, with D unresolved. Germline lookup yields CDR1 SNHLY and CDR2 FYNNEI. Trimming cost V 3 bases and J 1 base, with 9 bases left between them. This CDR3 region has 14 residues. Written as DNA, the CDR3 is TGTGCCAGCAGTGAGGAAAGGATCCAAGAGACCCAGTACTTC. This sequence encodes CASSEERIQETQYF.

This clonotype came up many times. This chain joins TRBV20-1 and TRBJ1-1; no reliable D call. Germline CDR1 reads DFQATT; CDR2 reads SNEGSKA (reference sequence). The CDR3 runs to 13 residues. Trimming cost V 5 bases and J 0 bases, with 10 bases left between them. CDR3 loop: CSARGLMNTEAFF. DNA of the CDR3: TGCAGTGCTCGCGGCCTAATGAACACTGAAGCTTTCTTT.

Ten or more counts support this clonotype. The rearrangement links TRBV20-1 to TRBJ2-3, with 13 bases aligning to TRBD2. The CDR3 is 18 residues long. Trimming at V came to 6 bases and at J to 4 bases, leaving 16 bases not matched to a gene. The germline V gene encodes CDR1 DFQATT and CDR2 SNEGSKA (reference sequence). The CDR3 sequence is CSAPWTSGSLRHPDTQYF. The CDR3 DNA is TGCAGTGCCCCCTGGACTAGCGGGAGCCTTCGCCACCCAGATACGCAGTATTTT.

This clonotype showed up many times. This chain connects TRBV29-1 to TRBJ2-7; weak D call: TRBD2 (6 bases). V gave up 4 bases and J gave up 0 bases, with 10 bases separating them. The CDR3 has 13 residues. From germline, CDR1 is SQVTM and CDR2 ANQGSEA. This chain's CDR3 is CSVVPAGSYEQYF. CDR3 bases: TGCAGCGTTGTCCCAGCGGGCTCCTACGAGCAGTACTTC.

This clonotype was seen many times. V and J are TRBV5-1 and TRBJ2-7; 7 nucleotides agree with TRBD1. The CDR3 covers 14 residues. V dropped 4 bases and J dropped 3; count of bases not matched to a gene: 7. The germline CDR1 and CDR2 sequences are SGHRS and YFSETQ. CDR3 in DNA: TGCGCCAGCAGCCCGGGACAGAACCTCTACGAGCAGTACTTC. Translated: CASSPGQNLYEQYF.

This clonotype was detected many times. This chain links TRBV20-1 with TRBJ2-7, with TRBD1 matching over 9 bases. This CDR3 has 14 residues. Trimming took 6 bases from V and 3 from J; bases not matched to a gene: 9. CDR1 is DFQATT and CDR2 is SNEGSKA in the germline V gene (reference sequence). The CDR3 reads CSASPGQGYYEQYF. Here the CDR3 DNA reads TGCAGTGCCAGTCCGGGACAGGGTTACTACGAGCAGTACTTC.

This clonotype was observed at least ten times. J is TRBJ1-1 and V is TRBV5-1; 8 positions agree with TRBD1. This CDR3 spans 14 amino acids. Germline V gene sequence: CDR1 SGHRS, CDR2 YFSETQ. The V gene end was trimmed by 5 bases and the J gene end by 5 bases; junction bases not matched to a gene: 8. The CDR3 DNA is TGCGCCAGCAGGTCTCAGGGGGCGAAGACTGAAGCTTTCTTT. Its translation: CASRSQGAKTEAFF. Drawing the rest from reference TRBV5-1 and TRBJ1-1, the complete variable domain is KAGVTQTPRYLIKTRGQQVTLSCSPISGHRSVSWYQQTPGQGLQFLFEYFSETQRNKGNFPGRFSGRQFSNSRSEMNVSTLELGDSALYLCASRSQGAKTEAFFGQGTRLTVV.

There are many counts of this clonotype. The chain joins TRBV7-9 to TRBJ2-7; D is possibly TRBD2 (5 bases). The ends were cut back, 3 bases at V and 6 bases at J, with 9 bases in the middle. Germline assignment: CDR1 SEHNR and CDR2 FQNEAQ (reference sequence). The CDR3 loop spans 12 amino acids. CDR3: CASSFEGSEQYF. For the CDR3, the DNA is TGTGCCAGCAGCTTCGAGGGATCCGAGCAGTACTTC.